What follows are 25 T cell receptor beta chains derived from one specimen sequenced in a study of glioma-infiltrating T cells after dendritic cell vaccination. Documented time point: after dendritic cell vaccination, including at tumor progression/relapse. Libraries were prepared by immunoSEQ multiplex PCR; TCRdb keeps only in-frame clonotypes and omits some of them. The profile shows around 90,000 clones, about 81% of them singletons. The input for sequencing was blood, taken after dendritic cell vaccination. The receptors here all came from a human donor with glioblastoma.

CDR3 coding DNA: TGTGCAAGTCGCTTAGGGGCAGGGGGCGATGGTGGCTACACCTTC. Translating gives CASRLGAGGDGGYTF. The chain carries TRBV12-2 and TRBJ1-2; the table gives TRBD1 as D, unverified against the DNA. TRBV12-2 is a recognized pseudogene. The CDR3 is made up of 15 amino acids.

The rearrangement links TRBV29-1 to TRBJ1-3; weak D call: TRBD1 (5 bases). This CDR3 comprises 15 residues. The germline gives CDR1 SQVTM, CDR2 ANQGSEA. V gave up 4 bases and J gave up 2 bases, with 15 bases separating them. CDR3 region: CSVGPRGNTGNTIYF. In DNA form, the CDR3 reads TGCAGCGTTGGGCCTCGGGGGAATACTGGAAACACCATATATTTT.

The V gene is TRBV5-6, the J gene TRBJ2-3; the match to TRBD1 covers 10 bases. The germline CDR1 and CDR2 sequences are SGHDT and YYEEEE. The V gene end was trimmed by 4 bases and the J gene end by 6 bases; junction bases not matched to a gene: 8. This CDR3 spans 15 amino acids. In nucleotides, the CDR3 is TGTGCCAGCAGCCCATTGACAGGGGGCGCGGATACGCAGTATTTT. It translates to CASSPLTGGADTQYF.

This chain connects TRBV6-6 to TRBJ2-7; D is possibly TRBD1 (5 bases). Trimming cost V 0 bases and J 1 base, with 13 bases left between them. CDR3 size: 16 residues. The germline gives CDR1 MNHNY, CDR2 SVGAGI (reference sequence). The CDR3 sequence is CASSYSGAGGSYEQYF. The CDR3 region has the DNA TGTGCCAGCAGTTACTCAGGGGCAGGCGGTTCCTACGAGCAGTACTTC.

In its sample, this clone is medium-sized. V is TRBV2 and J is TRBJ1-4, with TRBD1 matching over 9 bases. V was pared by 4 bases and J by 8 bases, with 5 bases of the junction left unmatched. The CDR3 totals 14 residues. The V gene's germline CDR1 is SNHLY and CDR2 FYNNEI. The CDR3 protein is CASSATGGGEKLFF. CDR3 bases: TGTGCCAGCAGTGCGACAGGGGGAGGGGAAAAACTGTTTTTT.

Here the CDR3 DNA reads TGTGCCAGCAGCCTGAGCGGGGCGGGAGAGCAGTACGTC. It codes for CASSLSGAGEQYV. The gene calls are TRBV7-9 and TRBJ2-7; 7 bases are a match to TRBD2. CDR3 length equals 13 residues. The ends lost 5 bases at V and 7 bases at J; junction bases unmatched: 8. Germline CDR1 SEHNR, CDR2 FQNEAQ (reference sequence).

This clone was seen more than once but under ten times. The CDR3 DNA reads as TGTGCCAGCAGCCTTGTCCAATCGCGGAATGAGCAGTTCTTC. Its translation: CASSLVQSRNEQFF. V and J are TRBV7-2 and TRBJ2-1; D remains ambiguous. Germline loops: CDR1 SGHTA, CDR2 FQGNSA. V shed 5 bases and J shed 7 bases, with 15 bases lying between them. The CDR3 sequence is 14 residues long.

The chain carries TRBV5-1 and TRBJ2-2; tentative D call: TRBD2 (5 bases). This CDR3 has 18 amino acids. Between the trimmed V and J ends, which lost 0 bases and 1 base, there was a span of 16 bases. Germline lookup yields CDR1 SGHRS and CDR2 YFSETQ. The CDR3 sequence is CASSLAVVDFQNTGELFF. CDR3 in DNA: TGCGCCAGCAGCTTGGCAGTTGTGGACTTCCAGAACACCGGGGAGCTGTTTTTT.

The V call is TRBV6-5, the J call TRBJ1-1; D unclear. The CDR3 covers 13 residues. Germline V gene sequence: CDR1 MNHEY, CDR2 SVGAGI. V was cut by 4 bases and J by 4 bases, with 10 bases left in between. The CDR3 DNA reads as TGTGCCAGCAGTTGGTCACAGTTCACTGAAGCTTTCTTT. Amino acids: CASSWSQFTEAFF.

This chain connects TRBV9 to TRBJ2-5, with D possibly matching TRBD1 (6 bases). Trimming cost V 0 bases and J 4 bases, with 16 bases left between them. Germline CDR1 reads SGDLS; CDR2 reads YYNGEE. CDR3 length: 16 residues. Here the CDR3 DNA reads TGTGCCAGCAGCGTAGAGGGGGTAGGCCGGCGAGAGACCCAGTACTTC. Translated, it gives CASSVEGVGRRETQYF.

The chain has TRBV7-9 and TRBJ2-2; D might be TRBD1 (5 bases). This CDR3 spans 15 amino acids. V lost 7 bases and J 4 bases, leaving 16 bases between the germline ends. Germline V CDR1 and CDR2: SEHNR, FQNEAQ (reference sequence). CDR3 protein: CASNQGIRFTGELFF. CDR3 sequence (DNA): TGTGCCAGCAACCAGGGTATTCGATTCACCGGGGAGCTGTTTTTT.

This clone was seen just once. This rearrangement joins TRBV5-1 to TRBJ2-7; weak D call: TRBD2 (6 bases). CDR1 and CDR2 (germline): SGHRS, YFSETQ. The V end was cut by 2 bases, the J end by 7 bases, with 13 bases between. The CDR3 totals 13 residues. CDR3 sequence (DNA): TGCGCCAGCAGCTTACGTTTGAGCGGGGAGCAGTACTTC. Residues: CASSLRLSGEQYF. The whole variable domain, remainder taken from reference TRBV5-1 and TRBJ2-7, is KAGVTQTPRYLIKTRGQQVTLSCSPISGHRSVSWYQQTPGQGLQFLFEYFSETQRNKGNFPGRFSGRQFSNSRSEMNVSTLELGDSALYLCASSLRLSGEQYFGPGTRLTVT.

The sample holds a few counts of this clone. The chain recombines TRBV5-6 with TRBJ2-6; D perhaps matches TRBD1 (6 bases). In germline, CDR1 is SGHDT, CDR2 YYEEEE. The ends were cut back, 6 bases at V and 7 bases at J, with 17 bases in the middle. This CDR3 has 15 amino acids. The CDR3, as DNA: TGTGCCAGCACCGAAAGACAGGTTGGAGCCAACGTCCTGACTTTC. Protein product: CASTERQVGANVLTF.

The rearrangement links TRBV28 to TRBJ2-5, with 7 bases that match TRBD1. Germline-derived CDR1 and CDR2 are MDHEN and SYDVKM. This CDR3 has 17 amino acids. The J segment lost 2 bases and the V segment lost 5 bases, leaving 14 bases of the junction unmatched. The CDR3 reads CASSAAGAGGDQETQYF. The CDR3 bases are TGTGCCAGCAGTGCTGCCGGGGCAGGGGGTGATCAAGAGACCCAGTACTTC.

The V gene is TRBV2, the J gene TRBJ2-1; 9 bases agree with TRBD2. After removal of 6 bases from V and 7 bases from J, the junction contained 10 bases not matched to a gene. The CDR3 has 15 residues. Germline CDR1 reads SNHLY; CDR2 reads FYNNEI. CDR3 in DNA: TGTGCCAGCAGAGGAGGTAGCGGGGGAGTTAATGAGCAGTTCTTC. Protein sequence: CASRGGSGGVNEQFF. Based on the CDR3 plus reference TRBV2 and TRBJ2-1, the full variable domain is EPEVTQTPSHQVTQMGQEVILRCVPISNHLYFYWYRQILGQKVEFLVSFYNNEISEKSEIFDDQFSVERPDGSNFTLKIRSTKLEDSAMYFCASRGGSGGVNEQFFGPGTRLTVL.

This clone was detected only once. The CDR3 DNA reads as TGTGCCAGTAGTACCAGGTCGTGGGATGGCTACACCTTC. This encodes CASSTRSWDGYTF. The genes are TRBV19 and TRBJ1-2; D is unclear. There are 13 residues in the CDR3. Looked up from germline, CDR1 is LNHDA and CDR2 is SQIVND (reference sequence). V lost 4 bases to trimming and J lost 6 bases, with 12 bases between them.

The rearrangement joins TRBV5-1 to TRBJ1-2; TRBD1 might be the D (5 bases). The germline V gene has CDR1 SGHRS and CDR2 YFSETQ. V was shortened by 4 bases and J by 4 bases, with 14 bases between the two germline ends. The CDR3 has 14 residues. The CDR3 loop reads CASSPAQGTYGYTF. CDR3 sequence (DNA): TGCGCCAGCAGCCCGGCCCAGGGTACCTATGGCTACACCTTC.

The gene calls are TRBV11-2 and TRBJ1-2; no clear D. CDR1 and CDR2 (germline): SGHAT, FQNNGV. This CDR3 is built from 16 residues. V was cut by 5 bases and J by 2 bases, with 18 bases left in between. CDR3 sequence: CASSPALTPKNYGYTF. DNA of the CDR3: TGTGCCAGCAGCCCAGCCCTGACACCCAAAAACTATGGCTACACCTTC.

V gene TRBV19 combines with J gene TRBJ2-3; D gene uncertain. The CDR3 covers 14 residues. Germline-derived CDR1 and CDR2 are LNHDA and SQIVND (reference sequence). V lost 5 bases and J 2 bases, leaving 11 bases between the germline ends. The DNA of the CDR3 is TGTGCCAGTAGTTTGCGGCCCACCACAGATACGCAGTATTTT. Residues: CASSLRPTTDTQYF.

DNA for the CDR3: TGTGCCAGCAGCACACGGTCTAGCGGGAGTTACAATGAGCAGTTCTTC. This translates into CASSTRSSGSYNEQFF. V gene TRBV4-2 combines with J gene TRBJ2-1, with 10 bases matching TRBD2. There are 16 residues in the CDR3. CDR1 is LGHNA and CDR2 is YNFKEQ in the germline V gene. Unmatched junction bases numbered 8, after V lost 5 bases and J lost 4 bases.

The CDR3 coding sequence is TGTGCCTGGAGTGTAAGCGGACCTGGAAACACCATATATTTT. Translated, it gives CAWSVSGPGNTIYF. V and J are TRBV30 and TRBJ1-3; D unclear. Germline V gives CDR1 GTSNPN, CDR2 SVGIG (reference sequence). V lost 0 bases and J 2 bases, leaving 8 bases between the germline ends. There are 14 residues in the CDR3.

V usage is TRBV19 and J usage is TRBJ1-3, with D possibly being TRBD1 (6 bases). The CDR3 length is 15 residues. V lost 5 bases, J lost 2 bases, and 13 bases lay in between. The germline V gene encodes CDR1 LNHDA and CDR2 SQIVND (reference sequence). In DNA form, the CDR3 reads TGTGCCAGTAGTTTACAGGGCTCCACTGGAAACACCATATATTTT. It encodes CASSLQGSTGNTIYF.

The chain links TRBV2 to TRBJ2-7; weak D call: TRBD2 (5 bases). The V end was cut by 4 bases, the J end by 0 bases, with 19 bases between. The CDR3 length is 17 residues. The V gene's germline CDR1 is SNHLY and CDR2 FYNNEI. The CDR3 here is CASSGFWWETNSYEQYF. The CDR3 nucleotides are TGTGCCAGCAGTGGGTTCTGGTGGGAGACTAACTCCTACGAGCAGTACTTC.

The CDR3 nucleotides read TGTGCCAGCACTCCACCGGCGGGAGGGATGTTCTTC. Amino acid sequence: CASTPPAGGMFF. The genes are TRBV6-5 and TRBJ2-1; TRBD2 matches at 9 bases. Trimming at V came to 7 bases and at J to 15 bases, leaving 10 bases not matched to a gene. CDR1 is MNHEY and CDR2 is SVGAGI in the germline V gene. The CDR3 runs 12 residues.

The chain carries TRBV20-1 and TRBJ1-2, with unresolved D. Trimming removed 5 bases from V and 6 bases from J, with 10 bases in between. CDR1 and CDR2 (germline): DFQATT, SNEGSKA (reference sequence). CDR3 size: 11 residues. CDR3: CSASPGNGYTF. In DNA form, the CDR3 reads TGCAGTGCTTCCCCAGGAAATGGCTACACCTTC.